The present entry profiles one T cell receptor (beta chain) with its context. The data stem from a study of T-cell reconstitution after alpha-beta-depleted transplantation in children. The CDR3 runs 16 residues. Germline CDR1 and CDR2: SGHVS and FQNEAQ. V lost 0 bases, J lost 3 bases, and 6 bases stayed unmatched. The TCRbeta library was prepared with unique molecular identifiers. TCRdb reanalysed the PCR reads using MiXCR and keeps one entry per CDR3 protein. The sample records about 980,000 distinct CDR3 sequences, about 31% being singletons. The chain links TRBV7-8 to TRBJ2-5; 8 bases fit TRBD1. Sequencing was performed on PBMCs, mostly from graft donor cells, taken 360 days after TCRalphabeta/CD19-depleted stem cell transplant. This sequence originates from a boy under two years old who had a stem cell transplant for SCID, so the T cells may come from the graft donor. The CDR3 DNA follows: TGTGCCAGCAGCTTAGCCGGACAGGGATTGGAAGAGACCCAGTACTTC. It specifies CASSLAGQGLEETQYF. Filled out from reference TRBV7-8 and TRBJ2-5, the complete variable domain reads GAGVSQSPRYKVAKRGQDVALRCDPISGHVSLFWYQQALGQGPEFLTYFQNEAQLDKSGLPSDRFFAERPEGSVSTLKIQRTQQEDSAVYLCASSLAGQGLEETQYFGPGTRLLVL.